These 2 T cell receptor beta chains were all obtained from the same sample, sequenced in a study of blood T cells in healthy people across ages. With a J-beta primer mix and a sample-barcoded 5' primer, a second PCR ran 7 to 11 cycles. TCRdb called the 5' RACE reads again in MiXCR, with one record for every CDR3 protein. Of approximately 800,000 distinct CDR3 sequences listed, just under 25% were seen once; the top ten hold under 4%. These sequences were also reported in another study, on T cells of mothers and their children.

The sequenced material came from blood. The receptors originated from a boy younger than 18 in good health.

Notes on this clonotype: Germline and junction disagree at one end, which may indicate a read error. The genes are TRBV7-9 and TRBJ2-3; D gene unclear. CDR1 is SEHNR, CDR2 FQNEAQ, per germline (reference sequence). This CDR3 is built from 15 residues. The CDR3 nucleotides are TGTGCCAGCAGCATAGCCATGCAGAGCCCAGATACGCAGTATTTT. The encoded protein is CASSIAMQSPDTQYF.

V gene TRBV20-1 combines with J gene TRBJ2-5; the match to TRBD2 covers 13 bases. The DNA matches TRBJ2-1 better at its end, which makes the J call doubtful. The CDR3 is made up of 15 amino acids. Germline lookup yields CDR1 DFQATT and CDR2 SNEGSKA (reference sequence). The CDR3 here is CSAWTSGRVYNEQFF. The CDR3, as DNA: TGCAGTGCTTGGACTAGCGGGAGAGTATACAATGAGCAGTTCTTC.